This T cell receptor beta chain appears in the sequencing data of a study of blood T cell repertoires in COVID-19. The overall study: Acute and convalescent COVID-19 samples came from the United States, Italy and Spain.

Per the original methods: Reference gene primer amplification gave nucleated cell count estimates. The method was immunoSEQ multiplex PCR; TCRdb's version includes in-frame clones alone and lacks a portion of them. D and trimming come from the DNA, and the V and J calls and clone size come from that table. This table holds 100,000 to 150,000 clones, approximately 90% found once. Germline V lookup: CDR1 SGHKS, CDR2 YYEKEE (reference sequence). J was trimmed by 7 bases and V by 7 bases; bases with no gene match: 19. CDR3 length equals 18 residues. One Seattle source followed patients from active infection through their disease course.

The receptor's source is a man in his sixties with COVID-19, enrolled during active disease. The sequencing sample was made of peripheral blood. The chain employs TRBV5-5 and TRBJ2-1, with TRBD2 identical over 11 bases. This chain's CDR3 is CASGDRTRLAGLGNEQFF. The CDR3 DNA reads as TGTGCCAGCGGGGACCGAACTCGACTAGCGGGGTTAGGTAATGAGCAGTTCTTC.